One T cell receptor beta chain is described in this entry. Its antigen is unknown. CDR3-region Arm-PCR and iRepertoire HTBI primers produced the TCR beta libraries. TCRdb analysed the multiplex PCR reads with MiXCR anew, one entry per CDR3 protein. This table holds 550,000 to 700,000 distinct CDR3 sequences, approximately 16% found once. The germline V gene has CDR1 MNHNS and CDR2 SASEGT. The CDR3 length is 14 residues. With 6 bases clipped from V and 6 bases from J, the junction kept 5 bases outside the gene matches. The sample originates from a study of regulatory T cells in long-lasting Graves disease. Study conclusions and caveats: There was favoring of TRBV28, TRBJ1-2 and TRBJ2-5 in persistent disease.

Noted time point: newly diagnosed GD, antithyroid drugs for less than 3 months. The TCR library was made from RNA that had been extracted from PBMCs in TRIzol. This same sample was also taken into another study, of T cells in Graves' hyperthyroidism and ophthalmopathy. This second study says: Investigators excluded patients with uncontrolled infection, other autoimmune disease, pregnancy or lactation. Most expanded thyroid clonotypes above 0.001 recurred in blood.

Specimen: peripheral blood mononuclear cells (PBMCs), collected at new diagnosis, from a patient treated with antithyroid drugs. This chain connects TRBV6-1 to TRBJ2-2; 9 positions match TRBD1. The sequence was obtained from a young man with Graves disease. The chain's CDR3 is CASSVTGGSGELFF. As DNA, the CDR3 is TGTGCCAGCAGCGTCACAGGGGGCTCCGGGGAGCTGTTTTTT.